The subject of this entry is one T cell receptor (beta chain). The antigen remains undetermined. This sample stems from a study of radiotherapy plus CTLA-4 blockade in lung cancer. Study-level results: Reported findings show early blood T cell clone dynamics, with interferon-beta, best predicted response.

The data were produced by immunoSEQ multiplex PCR, yet TCRdb's version contains in-frame clones alone and is incomplete. The sample carries some 78,000 clones, roughly 86% recorded once. The sequencing used peripheral blood, collected from a patient treated with radiotherapy plus ipilimumab. This sequence originates from a human donor with non-small cell lung cancer who had stable disease on radiotherapy plus ipilimumab.

The CDR3 coding sequence is TGTGCCAGCTCATCCCTTATTGAGGTAGCTTTCTTT. It translates to CASSSLIEVAFF. This chain connects TRBV19 to TRBJ1-1; D remains ambiguous. In germline, CDR1 is LNHDA, CDR2 SQIVND (reference sequence). The CDR3 spans 12 residues. Trimming shortened V by 9 bases and J by 10 bases, and 18 bases separated the two germline ends.